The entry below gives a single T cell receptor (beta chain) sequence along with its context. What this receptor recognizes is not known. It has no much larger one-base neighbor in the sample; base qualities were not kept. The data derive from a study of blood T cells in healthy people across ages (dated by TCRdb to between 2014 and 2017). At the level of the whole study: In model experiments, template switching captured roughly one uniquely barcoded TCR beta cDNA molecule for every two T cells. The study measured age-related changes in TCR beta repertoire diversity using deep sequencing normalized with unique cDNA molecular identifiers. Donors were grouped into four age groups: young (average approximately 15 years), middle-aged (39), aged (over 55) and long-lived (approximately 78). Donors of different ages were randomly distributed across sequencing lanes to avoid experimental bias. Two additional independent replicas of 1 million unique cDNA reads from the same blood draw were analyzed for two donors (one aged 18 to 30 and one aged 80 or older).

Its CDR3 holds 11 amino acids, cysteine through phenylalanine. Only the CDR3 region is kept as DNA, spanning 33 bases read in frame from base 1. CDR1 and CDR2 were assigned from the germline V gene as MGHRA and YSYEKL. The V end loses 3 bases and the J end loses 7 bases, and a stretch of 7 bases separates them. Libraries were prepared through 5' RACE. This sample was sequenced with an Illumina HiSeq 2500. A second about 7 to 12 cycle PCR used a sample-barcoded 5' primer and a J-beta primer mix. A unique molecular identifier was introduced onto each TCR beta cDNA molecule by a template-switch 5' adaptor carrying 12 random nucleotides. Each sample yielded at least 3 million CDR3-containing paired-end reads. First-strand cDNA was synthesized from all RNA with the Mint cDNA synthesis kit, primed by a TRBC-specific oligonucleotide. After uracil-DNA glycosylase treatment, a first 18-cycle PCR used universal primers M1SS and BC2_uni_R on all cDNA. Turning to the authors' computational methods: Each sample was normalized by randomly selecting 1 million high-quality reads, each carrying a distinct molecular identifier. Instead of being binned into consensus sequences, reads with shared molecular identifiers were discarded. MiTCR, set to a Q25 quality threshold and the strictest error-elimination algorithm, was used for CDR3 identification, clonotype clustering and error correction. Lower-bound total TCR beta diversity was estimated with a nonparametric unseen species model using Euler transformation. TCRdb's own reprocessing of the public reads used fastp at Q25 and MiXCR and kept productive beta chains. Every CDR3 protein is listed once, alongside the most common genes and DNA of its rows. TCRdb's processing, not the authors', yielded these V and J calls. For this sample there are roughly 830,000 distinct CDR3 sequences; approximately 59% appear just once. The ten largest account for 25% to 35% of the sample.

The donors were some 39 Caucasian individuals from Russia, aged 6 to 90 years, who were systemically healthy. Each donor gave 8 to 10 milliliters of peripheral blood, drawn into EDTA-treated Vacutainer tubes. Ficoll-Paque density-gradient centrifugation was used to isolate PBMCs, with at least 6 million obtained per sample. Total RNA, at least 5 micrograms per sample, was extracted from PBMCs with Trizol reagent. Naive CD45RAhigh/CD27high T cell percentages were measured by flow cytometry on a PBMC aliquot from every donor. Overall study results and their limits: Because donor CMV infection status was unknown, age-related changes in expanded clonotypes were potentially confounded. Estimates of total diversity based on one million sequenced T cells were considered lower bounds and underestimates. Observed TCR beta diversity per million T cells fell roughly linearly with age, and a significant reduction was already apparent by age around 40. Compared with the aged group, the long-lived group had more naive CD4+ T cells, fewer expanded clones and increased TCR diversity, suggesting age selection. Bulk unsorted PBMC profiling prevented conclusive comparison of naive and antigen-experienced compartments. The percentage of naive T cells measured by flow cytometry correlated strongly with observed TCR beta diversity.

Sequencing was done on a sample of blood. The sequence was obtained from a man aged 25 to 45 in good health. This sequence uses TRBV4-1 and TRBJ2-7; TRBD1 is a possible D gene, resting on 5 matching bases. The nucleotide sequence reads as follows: TGCGCCAGCAGCCACGGACAAGAGCAGTACTTC. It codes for CASSHGQEQYF.